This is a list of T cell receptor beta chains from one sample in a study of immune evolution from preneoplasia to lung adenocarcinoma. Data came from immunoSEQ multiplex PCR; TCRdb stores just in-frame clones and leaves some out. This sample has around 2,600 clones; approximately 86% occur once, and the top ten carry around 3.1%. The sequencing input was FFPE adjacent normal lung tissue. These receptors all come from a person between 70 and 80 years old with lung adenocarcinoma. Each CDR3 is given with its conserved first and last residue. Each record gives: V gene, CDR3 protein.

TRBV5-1	CASSLGSYNEQFF
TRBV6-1	CASSGQGLGYTEAFF
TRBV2	CASSEQGPSGEQYF
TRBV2	CASSGLAGVPGETQYF
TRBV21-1	CASSKKPTPPGQGLDLRQNYEQYF
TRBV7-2	CASSLASSASYEQYF
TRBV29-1	CSVATGSWTEAFF
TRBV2	CASSEGPRGSWEQFF
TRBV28	CASRAGGGLSYNEQFF
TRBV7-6	CASSLGTGIDTQYF
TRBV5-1	CASSLVGGQETQYF
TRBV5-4	CASSQDLAGGNNEQFF
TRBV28	CASSPPVGDTQYF
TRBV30	CAGGRTETQYF
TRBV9	CASSAQTGSDYTF
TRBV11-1	CASSSPFTSGNNEQFF